The text below deals with one T cell receptor beta chain. Its antigen remains unidentified. No quality values exist for individual bases; no much larger clone is one base distant. Including the terminal cysteine and phenylalanine, the CDR3 comprises 12 residues. Just the 36-base CDR3 DNA is kept, in frame starting at base 1. At the junction V is shortened by 7 bases and J by 12 bases, with 22 bases in between. The germline V gene encodes CDR1 SQVTM and CDR2 ANQGSEA. This sample is part of a study of cytomegalovirus exposure and HLA in healthy donors (dated by TCRdb to the late 2010s). Notes on the research overall: According to a later analysis, one platform produced both the 120 validation repertoires and the 730 or so repertoires of the first cohort. The study aimed to test whether cataloging public T cell receptors could reveal signatures of past pathogen exposure. In addition to the first cohort of 666 subjects, a separate validation cohort of 120 different subjects was used. To predict cytomegalovirus infection status, the study combined high-throughput TCR immunosequencing, statistical association of individual TCRs with disease status, and machine learning.

Here is what the overall study found, with its caveats: The validation cohort had no HLA typing available for a later analysis, so co-occurrence within that cohort was assessed over all 130 or so repertoires. A later analysis found that TCRs clustered in the first cohort also tended to co-occur in the 95 to 150 validation repertoires, with 94% of cluster scores above 0. The classifier was reported to diagnose cytomegalovirus status with high specificity and sensitivity in both the original cohort and the validation cohort. In vitro tests confirmed that a few of the cytomegalovirus-associated TCR beta chains recognize cytomegalovirus antigens. A total of 150 to 200 TCR beta chains were listed by the study as associated with cytomegalovirus. While some public TCRs were present in many individuals, most TCR sequences turned up only very rarely across donors. The authors suggested that the approach could potentially be generalized to other disease states and immunological phenotypes.

To prepare the library, the immunoSEQ multiplex PCR assay was applied. The paper's data handling went like this. A statistical classification framework was developed to diagnose cytomegalovirus status using the catalog of TCR beta chain sequences. As stored in TCRdb, this immuneACCESS dataset retains in-frame rearrangements with V and J assigned. A fraction of the clones does not appear; measured against another copy, unresolved V genes explain less than half of the discrepancy, and the remainder lacks a known reason. V, J and clone size were drawn from that table, and D and trimming were deduced from the DNA. For this sample the table gives over 200,000 clones, of which 90% were detected only once. Roughly 0.38% of the sample lies in the top ten. The donors belonged to the validation cohort of about 120 subjects, which was separate from the approximately 700-subject first cohort.

The rearranged segments are TRBV29-1 and TRBJ2-7; the best D guess is TRBD1, with 6 bases matching. This TCR was sampled from a woman in her late teens or twenties in good health and CMV-seronegative. What was sequenced was PBMCs. The DNA reads TGCAGCGCCACGGACAGCGCCCTAATCGGGTACTTC. It translates as CSATDSALIGYF.